These 14 T cell receptor beta chains were all obtained from the same sample, sequenced in a study of blood T cells in healthy people across ages. Then a second PCR, running about 6 to 11 cycles, was carried out with a sample-barcoded 5' primer and a J-beta primer mix. TCRdb recomputed calls from the 5' RACE reads with MiXCR, one row per CDR3 protein. The data show about 1,500,000 distinct CDR3 sequences, 35% to 45% seen once. Sequencing was done on a sample of blood. The receptors derive from a woman between 18 and 29 years old in good health.

This clonotype occurred a few times. The J gene is TRBJ2-1, the V gene TRBV7-2; 7 positions agree with TRBD1. V gave up 7 bases and J gave up 6 bases; unmatched junction bases: 9. The CDR3 runs 14 residues. CDR1 is SGHTA and CDR2 is FQGNSA in the germline V gene. The CDR3: CASTPLRDSNEQFF. CDR3 DNA: TGTGCCAGCACCCCCCTCAGGGACAGCAATGAGCAGTTCTTC.

In this sample, this clonotype turned up a few times. The chain couples TRBV2 to TRBJ2-7; D perhaps matches TRBD2 (5 bases). Germline V gene data show CDR1 as SNHLY and CDR2 as FYNNEI. V lost 5 bases and J 3 bases, leaving 17 bases between the germline ends. The CDR3 is 15 amino acids. CDR3 in amino acids: CASSTRGGLLYEQYF. CDR3 sequence (DNA): TGTGCCAGCAGTACCCGAGGAGGCCTCCTCTACGAGCAGTACTTC. Variable domain in full (rest from reference TRBV2 and TRBJ2-7): EPEVTQTPSHQVTQMGQEVILRCVPISNHLYFYWYRQILGQKVEFLVSFYNNEISEKSEIFDDQFSVERPDGSNFTLKIRSTKLEDSAMYFCASSTRGGLLYEQYFGPGTRLTVT.

This clonotype was counted a few times. The CDR3, as DNA: TGTGCCATCAGAGTGACTACCTCTTACTCCGATACGCAGTATTTT. Translating it yields CAIRVTTSYSDTQYF. The genes are TRBV10-3 and TRBJ2-3; D may be TRBD2 (5 bases). CDR1 is ENHRY, CDR2 SYGVKD, per germline. Trimming left V 6 bases short and J 6 bases short, with 19 bases between. The CDR3 loop spans 15 amino acids.

This clonotype was seen more than once but under ten times. The chain couples TRBV9 to TRBJ2-3, with D perhaps matching TRBD2 (7 bases). Trimming removed 1 base from V and 5 bases from J, with 14 bases in between. Germline lookup yields CDR1 SGDLS and CDR2 YYNGEE. The CDR3 totals 15 residues. The CDR3 here is CASSVYGGAGDTQYF. As DNA, the CDR3 is TGTGCCAGCAGCGTATATGGGGGGGCAGGAGATACGCAGTATTTT.

There are a few counts of this clonotype. The V and J genes are TRBV4-2 and TRBJ2-7; no definite D call. Trimming removed 0 bases from V and 10 bases from J, with 16 bases in between. Germline V lookup: CDR1 LGHNA, CDR2 YNFKEQ. The CDR3 consists of 14 residues. The CDR3 bases are TGTGCCAGCAGCCAAGATTCTCCGGCTTCAGCCCAGTACTTC. Protein product: CASSQDSPASAQYF.

This clonotype has ten or more counts. The CDR3: CASSVTPLTDTQYF. CDR3 DNA: TGTGCCAGCAGTGTTACACCGCTCACAGATACGCAGTATTTT. The chain recombines TRBV28 with TRBJ2-3; no clear D. Germline V gene lookup returns CDR1 MDHEN and CDR2 SYDVKM. CDR3 length: 14 residues. The V end lost 5 bases, the J end lost 2 bases, and 11 bases lay between the germline ends.

The chain links TRBV5-1 to TRBJ2-7; tentatively, D is TRBD1 (6 bases). V was pared by 4 bases and J by 5 bases, with 22 bases between. Germline CDR1 reads SGHRS; CDR2 reads YFSETQ. The CDR3 is 16 amino acids. The CDR3: CASSAAPITGRNEQYF. CDR3 DNA: TGCGCCAGCAGCGCGGCTCCCATCACAGGGCGCAACGAGCAGTACTTC.

This clonotype has a handful of counts. The chain links TRBV6-5 to TRBJ1-1, with 10 nucleotides matching TRBD1. This CDR3 comprises 15 residues. V shed 4 bases and J 2 bases; nucleotides not matched to a gene: 4. Germline V gene lookup returns CDR1 MNHEY and CDR2 SVGAGI. The CDR3 loop reads CASSWTGGANTEAFF. The DNA for the CDR3 is TGTGCCAGCAGTTGGACAGGGGGAGCCAACACTGAAGCTTTCTTT.

The V gene is TRBV29-1, the J gene TRBJ2-1; D is perhaps TRBD2 (5 bases). The CDR3 loop spans 15 amino acids. CDR1 is SQVTM and CDR2 is ANQGSEA in the germline V gene. With 3 bases removed from V and 0 bases from J, the gap between germline ends came to 12 bases. This chain's CDR3 is CSVDGFGSSYNEQFF. In DNA form, the CDR3 reads TGCAGCGTTGACGGGTTTGGGAGCTCCTACAATGAGCAGTTCTTC.

The CDR3 here is CASTTAGTALSYEQYF. The CDR3 DNA follows: TGTGCCAGCACAACAGCCGGGACCGCACTGTCCTACGAGCAGTACTTC. The chain employs TRBV6-2 or TRBV6-3 and TRBJ2-7, with D perhaps matching TRBD1 or TRBD2 (5 bases each). CDR1 MNHEY and CDR2 SVGEGT come from the germline V gene. The CDR3 is made up of 16 amino acids. V lost 7 bases to trimming and J lost 1 base, with 20 bases between them.

This chain connects TRBV29-1 to TRBJ2-3, with a tentative D call TRBD2 (6 bases). The CDR3 sequence is 11 residues long. Germline V gene data show CDR1 as SQVTM and CDR2 as ANQGSEA. The V end lost 8 bases, the J end lost 6 bases, and 12 bases lay between the germline ends. The CDR3, as DNA: TGCAGCTGCAGGGCGGGGGATACGCAGTATTTT. It is translated as CSCRAGDTQYF.

V is TRBV6-2 or TRBV6-3 and J is TRBJ2-7; 8 bases line up with TRBD1. The J segment lost 5 bases and the V segment lost 2 bases, leaving 11 bases of the junction unmatched. Germline lookup yields CDR1 MNHEY and CDR2 SVGEGT. This CDR3 is 16 amino acids long. The CDR3 bases are TGTGCCAGCAGTTACCTGACCGGACAGGGTAGCGACGAGCAGTACTTC. Translated: CASSYLTGQGSDEQYF.

The chain is built from TRBV4-1 and TRBJ2-7; 13 bases are a match to TRBD2. Germline lookup yields CDR1 MGHRA and CDR2 YSYEKL. With V trimmed by 3 bases and J by 0 bases, 8 bases remained unmatched. The CDR3 extends over 18 amino acids. The CDR3 coding sequence is TGCGCCAGCAGCCAGCTCCCGGGACTAGCGGGGAGCTCCTACGAGCAGTACTTC. Protein sequence: CASSQLPGLAGSSYEQYF.

This clonotype was detected only a few times. This chain connects TRBV27 to TRBJ2-7, with D perhaps TRBD2 (7 bases). The CDR3 has 14 amino acids. V lost 7 bases and J lost 2, with 15 bases in between. Germline values: CDR1 MNHEY, CDR2 SMNVEV (reference sequence). CDR3 amino acids: CASNTAGATYEQYF. In DNA, the CDR3 is TGTGCCAGCAATACGGCGGGGGCAACCTACGAGCAGTACTTC.